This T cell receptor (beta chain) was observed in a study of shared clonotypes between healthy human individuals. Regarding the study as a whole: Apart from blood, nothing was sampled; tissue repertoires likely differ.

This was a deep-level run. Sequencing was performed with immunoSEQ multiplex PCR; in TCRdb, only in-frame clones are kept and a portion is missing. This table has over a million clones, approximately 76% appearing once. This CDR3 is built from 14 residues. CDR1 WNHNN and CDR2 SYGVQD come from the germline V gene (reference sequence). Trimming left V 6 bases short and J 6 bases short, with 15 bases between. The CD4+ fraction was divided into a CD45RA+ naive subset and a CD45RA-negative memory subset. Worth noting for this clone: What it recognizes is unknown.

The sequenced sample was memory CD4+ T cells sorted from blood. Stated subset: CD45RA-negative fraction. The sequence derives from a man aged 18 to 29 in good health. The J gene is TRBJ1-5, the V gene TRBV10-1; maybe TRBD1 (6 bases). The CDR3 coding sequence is TGCGCCAGCAGCGCAGGGGCCCCGGGTCAGCCCCAGCATTTT. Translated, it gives CASSAGAPGQPQHF.